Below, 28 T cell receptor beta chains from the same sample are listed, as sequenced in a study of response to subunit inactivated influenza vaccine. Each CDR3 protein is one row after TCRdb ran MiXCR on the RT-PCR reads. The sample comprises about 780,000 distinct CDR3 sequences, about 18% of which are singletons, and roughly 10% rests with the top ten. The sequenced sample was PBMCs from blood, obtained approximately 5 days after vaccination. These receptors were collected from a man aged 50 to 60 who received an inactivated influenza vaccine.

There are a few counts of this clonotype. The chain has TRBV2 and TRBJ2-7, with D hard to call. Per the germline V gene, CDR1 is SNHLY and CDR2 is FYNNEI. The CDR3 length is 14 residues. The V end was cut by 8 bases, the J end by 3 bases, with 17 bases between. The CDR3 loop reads CASVGWNRVYEQYF. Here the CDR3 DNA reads TGTGCCAGCGTGGGGTGGAATCGGGTCTACGAGCAGTACTTC.

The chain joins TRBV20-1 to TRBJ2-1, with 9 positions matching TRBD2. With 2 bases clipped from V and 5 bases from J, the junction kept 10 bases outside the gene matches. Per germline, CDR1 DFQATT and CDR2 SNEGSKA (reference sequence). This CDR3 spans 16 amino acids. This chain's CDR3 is CSARPSTSGRDNEQFF. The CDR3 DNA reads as TGCAGTGCTAGACCCTCGACTAGCGGACGCGACAATGAGCAGTTCTTC.

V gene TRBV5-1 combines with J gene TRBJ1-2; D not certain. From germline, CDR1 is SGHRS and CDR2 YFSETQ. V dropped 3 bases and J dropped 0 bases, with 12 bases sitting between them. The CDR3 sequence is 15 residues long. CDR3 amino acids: CASSSLHSSNYGYTF. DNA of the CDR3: TGCGCCAGCAGCTCATTGCACAGCTCTAACTATGGCTACACCTTC.

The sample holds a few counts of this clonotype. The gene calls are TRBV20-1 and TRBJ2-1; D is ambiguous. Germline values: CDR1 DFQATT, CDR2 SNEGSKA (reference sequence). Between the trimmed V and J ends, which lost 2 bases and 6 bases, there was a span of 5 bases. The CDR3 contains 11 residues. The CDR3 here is CSARHLNEQFF. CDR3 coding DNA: TGCAGTGCTAGACACCTCAATGAGCAGTTCTTC.

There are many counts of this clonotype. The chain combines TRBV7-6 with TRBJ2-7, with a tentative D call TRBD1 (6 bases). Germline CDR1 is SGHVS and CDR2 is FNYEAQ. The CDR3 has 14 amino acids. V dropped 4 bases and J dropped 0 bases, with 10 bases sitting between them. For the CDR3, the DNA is TGTGCCAGCAGCTCGACAGGAGCCTCCTACGAGCAGTACTTC. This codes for CASSSTGASYEQYF.

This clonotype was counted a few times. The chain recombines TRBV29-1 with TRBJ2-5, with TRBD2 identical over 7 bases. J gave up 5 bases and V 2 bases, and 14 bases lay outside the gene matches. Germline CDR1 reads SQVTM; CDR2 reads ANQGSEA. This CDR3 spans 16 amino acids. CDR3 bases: TGCAGCGTTGAACGAGTAACGGGGGGTTTACGGGAGACCCAGTACTTC. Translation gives CSVERVTGGLRETQYF.

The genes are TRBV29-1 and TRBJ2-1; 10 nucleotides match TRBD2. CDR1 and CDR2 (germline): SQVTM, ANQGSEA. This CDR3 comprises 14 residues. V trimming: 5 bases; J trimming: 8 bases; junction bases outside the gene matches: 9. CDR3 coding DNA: TGCAGCGTTAACGAGCGGGGGGGCTTTGATGAGCAGTTCTTC. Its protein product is CSVNERGGFDEQFF.

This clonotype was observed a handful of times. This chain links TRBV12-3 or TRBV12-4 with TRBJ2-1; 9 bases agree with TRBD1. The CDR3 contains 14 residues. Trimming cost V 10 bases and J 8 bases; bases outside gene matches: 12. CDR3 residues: CATRFGTGHHEQFF. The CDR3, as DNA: TGTGCCACTCGTTTCGGGACAGGGCACCATGAGCAGTTCTTC.

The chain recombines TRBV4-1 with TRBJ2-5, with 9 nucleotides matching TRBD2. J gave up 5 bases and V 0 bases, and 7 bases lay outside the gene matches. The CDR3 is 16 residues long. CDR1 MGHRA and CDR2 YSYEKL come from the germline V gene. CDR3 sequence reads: CASSQESRGGGETQYF. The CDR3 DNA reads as TGCGCCAGCAGCCAAGAATCGCGGGGGGGAGGTGAGACCCAGTACTTC.

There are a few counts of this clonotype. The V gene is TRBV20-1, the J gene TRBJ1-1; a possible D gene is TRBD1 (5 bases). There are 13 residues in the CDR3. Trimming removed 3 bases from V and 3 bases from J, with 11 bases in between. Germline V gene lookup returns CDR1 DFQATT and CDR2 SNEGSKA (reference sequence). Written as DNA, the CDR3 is TGCAGTGCTAGCTACAGAGGGGACACTGAAGCTTTCTTT. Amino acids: CSASYRGDTEAFF.

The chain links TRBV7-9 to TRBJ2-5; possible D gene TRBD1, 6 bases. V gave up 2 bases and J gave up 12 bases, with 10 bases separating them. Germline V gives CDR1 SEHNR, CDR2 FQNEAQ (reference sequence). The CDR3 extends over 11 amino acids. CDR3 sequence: CASSLQQGKYF. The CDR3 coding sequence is TGTGCCAGCAGCTTACAGCAGGGGAAGTACTTC.

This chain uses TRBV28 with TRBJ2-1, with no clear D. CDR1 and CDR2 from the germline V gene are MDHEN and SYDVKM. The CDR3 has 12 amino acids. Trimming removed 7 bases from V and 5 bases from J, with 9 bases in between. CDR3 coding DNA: TGTGCCAGCACGGAACCCCACAATGAGCAGTTCTTC. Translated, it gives CASTEPHNEQFF.

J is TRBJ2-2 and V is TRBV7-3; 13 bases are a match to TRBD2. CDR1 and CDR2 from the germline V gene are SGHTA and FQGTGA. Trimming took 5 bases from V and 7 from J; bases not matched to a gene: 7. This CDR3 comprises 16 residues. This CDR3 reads CASSQGTSGIHGELFF. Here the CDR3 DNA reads TGTGCCAGCAGCCAAGGGACTAGCGGGATCCACGGGGAGCTGTTTTTT.

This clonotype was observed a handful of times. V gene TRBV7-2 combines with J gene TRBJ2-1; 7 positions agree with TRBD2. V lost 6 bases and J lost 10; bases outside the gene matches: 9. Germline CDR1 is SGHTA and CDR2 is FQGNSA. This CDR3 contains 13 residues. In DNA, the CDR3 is TGTGCCAGCAGGACAACTAGCGCCCAAGAGCAGTTCTTC. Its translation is CASRTTSAQEQFF.

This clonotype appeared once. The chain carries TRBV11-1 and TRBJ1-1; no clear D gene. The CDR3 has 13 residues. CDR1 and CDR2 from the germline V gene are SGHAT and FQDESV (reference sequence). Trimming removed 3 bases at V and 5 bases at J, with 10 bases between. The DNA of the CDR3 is TGTGCCAGCAGCTTTTCCAGGAGGACTGAAGCTTTCTTT. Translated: CASSFSRRTEAFF.

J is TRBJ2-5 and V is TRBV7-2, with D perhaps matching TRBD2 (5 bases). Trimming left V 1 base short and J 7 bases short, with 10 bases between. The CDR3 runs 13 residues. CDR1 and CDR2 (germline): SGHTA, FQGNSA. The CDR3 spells CASSLGTSGTQYF. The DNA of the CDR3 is TGTGCCAGCAGCTTAGGGACTTCGGGGACCCAGTACTTC.

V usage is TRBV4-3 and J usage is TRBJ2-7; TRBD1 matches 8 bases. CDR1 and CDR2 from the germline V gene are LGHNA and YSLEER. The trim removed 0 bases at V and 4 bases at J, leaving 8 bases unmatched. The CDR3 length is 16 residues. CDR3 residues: CASSQDLGQDLYEQYF. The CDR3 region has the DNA TGCGCCAGCAGCCAAGATTTGGGACAGGACTTGTACGAGCAGTACTTC.

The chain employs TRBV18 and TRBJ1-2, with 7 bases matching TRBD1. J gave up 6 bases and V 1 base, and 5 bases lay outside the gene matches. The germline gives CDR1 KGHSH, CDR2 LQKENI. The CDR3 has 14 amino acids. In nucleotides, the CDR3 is TGTGCCAGCTCACCACTGGAGGGGGCGAATGGCTACACCTTC. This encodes CASSPLEGANGYTF.

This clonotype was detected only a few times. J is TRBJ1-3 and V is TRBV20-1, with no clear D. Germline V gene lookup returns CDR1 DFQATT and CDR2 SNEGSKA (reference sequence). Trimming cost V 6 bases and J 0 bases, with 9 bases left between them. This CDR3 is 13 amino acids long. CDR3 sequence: CSAPISSGNTIYF. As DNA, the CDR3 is TGCAGTGCCCCGATAAGCTCTGGAAACACCATATATTTT.

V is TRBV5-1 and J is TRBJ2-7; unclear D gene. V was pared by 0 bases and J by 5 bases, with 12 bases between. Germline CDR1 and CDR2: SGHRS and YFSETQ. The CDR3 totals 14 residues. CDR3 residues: CASSLAGPRDEQYF. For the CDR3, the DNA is TGCGCCAGCAGCTTGGCAGGACCTCGGGACGAGCAGTACTTC.

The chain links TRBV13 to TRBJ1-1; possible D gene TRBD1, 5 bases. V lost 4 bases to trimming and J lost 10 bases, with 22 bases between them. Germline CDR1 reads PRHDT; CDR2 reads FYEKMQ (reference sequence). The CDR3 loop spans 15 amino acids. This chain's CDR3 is CASSSRAQGGVLAFF. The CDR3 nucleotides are TGTGCCAGCAGCTCCCGAGCCCAGGGAGGGGTCTTAGCTTTCTTT.

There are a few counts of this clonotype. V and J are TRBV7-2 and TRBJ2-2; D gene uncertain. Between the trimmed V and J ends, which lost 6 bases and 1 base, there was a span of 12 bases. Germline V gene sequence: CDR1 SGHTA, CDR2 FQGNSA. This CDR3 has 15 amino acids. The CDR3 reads CASSYASGNTGELFF. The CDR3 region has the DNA TGTGCCAGCAGTTACGCTTCGGGGAACACCGGGGAGCTGTTTTTT.

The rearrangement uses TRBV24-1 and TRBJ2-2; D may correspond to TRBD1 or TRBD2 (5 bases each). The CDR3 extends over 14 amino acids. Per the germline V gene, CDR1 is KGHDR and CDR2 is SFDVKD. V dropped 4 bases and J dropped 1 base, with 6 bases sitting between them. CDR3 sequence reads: CATSEGVNTGELFF. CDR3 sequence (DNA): TGTGCCACCAGTGAGGGGGTGAACACCGGGGAGCTGTTTTTT.

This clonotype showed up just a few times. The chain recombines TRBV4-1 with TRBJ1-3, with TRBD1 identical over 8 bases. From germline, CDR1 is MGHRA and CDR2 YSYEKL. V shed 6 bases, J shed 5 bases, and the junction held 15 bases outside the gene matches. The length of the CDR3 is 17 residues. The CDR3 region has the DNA TGCGCCAGCAGAGCGGGAGGCGGGACAGGAGGTCGAAACACCATATATTTT. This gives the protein CASRAGGGTGGRNTIYF.

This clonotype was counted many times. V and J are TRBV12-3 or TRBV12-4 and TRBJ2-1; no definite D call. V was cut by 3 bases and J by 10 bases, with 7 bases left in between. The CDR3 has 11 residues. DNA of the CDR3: TGTGCCAGCAGTTTGGACGTCGAGCAGTTCTTC. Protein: CASSLDVEQFF.

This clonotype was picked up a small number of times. The CDR3 sequence is CASSRLLVGNQPQHF. The DNA for the CDR3 is TGTGCCAGCAGTCGTCTACTTGTGGGGAATCAGCCCCAGCATTTT. The chain links TRBV12-3 or TRBV12-4 to TRBJ1-5; no definite D call. V was pared by 5 bases and J by 4 bases, with 15 bases between. The CDR3 totals 15 residues.

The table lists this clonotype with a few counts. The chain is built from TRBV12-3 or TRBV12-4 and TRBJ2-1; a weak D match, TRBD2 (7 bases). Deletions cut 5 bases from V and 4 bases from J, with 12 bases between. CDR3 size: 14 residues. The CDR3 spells CASSGGGIYNEQFF. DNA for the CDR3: TGTGCCAGCAGTGGCGGGGGCATTTACAATGAGCAGTTCTTC.

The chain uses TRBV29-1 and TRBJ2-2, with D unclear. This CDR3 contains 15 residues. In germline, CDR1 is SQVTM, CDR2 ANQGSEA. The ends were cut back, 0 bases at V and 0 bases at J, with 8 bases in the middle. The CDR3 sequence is CSVEDSAANTGELFF. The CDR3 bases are TGCAGCGTTGAAGACTCGGCAGCGAACACCGGGGAGCTGTTTTTT.